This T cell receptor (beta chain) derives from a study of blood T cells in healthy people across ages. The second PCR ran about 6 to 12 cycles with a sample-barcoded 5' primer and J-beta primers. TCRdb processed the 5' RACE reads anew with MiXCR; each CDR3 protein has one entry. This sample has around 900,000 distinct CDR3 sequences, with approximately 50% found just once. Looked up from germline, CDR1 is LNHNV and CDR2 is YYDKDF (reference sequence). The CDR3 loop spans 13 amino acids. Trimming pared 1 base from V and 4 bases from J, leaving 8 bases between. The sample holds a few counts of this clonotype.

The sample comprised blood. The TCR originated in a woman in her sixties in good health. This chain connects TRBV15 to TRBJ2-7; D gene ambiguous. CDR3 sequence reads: CATSRGVAYEQYF. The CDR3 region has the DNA TGTGCCACCAGCAGAGGAGTCGCGTACGAGCAGTACTTC.